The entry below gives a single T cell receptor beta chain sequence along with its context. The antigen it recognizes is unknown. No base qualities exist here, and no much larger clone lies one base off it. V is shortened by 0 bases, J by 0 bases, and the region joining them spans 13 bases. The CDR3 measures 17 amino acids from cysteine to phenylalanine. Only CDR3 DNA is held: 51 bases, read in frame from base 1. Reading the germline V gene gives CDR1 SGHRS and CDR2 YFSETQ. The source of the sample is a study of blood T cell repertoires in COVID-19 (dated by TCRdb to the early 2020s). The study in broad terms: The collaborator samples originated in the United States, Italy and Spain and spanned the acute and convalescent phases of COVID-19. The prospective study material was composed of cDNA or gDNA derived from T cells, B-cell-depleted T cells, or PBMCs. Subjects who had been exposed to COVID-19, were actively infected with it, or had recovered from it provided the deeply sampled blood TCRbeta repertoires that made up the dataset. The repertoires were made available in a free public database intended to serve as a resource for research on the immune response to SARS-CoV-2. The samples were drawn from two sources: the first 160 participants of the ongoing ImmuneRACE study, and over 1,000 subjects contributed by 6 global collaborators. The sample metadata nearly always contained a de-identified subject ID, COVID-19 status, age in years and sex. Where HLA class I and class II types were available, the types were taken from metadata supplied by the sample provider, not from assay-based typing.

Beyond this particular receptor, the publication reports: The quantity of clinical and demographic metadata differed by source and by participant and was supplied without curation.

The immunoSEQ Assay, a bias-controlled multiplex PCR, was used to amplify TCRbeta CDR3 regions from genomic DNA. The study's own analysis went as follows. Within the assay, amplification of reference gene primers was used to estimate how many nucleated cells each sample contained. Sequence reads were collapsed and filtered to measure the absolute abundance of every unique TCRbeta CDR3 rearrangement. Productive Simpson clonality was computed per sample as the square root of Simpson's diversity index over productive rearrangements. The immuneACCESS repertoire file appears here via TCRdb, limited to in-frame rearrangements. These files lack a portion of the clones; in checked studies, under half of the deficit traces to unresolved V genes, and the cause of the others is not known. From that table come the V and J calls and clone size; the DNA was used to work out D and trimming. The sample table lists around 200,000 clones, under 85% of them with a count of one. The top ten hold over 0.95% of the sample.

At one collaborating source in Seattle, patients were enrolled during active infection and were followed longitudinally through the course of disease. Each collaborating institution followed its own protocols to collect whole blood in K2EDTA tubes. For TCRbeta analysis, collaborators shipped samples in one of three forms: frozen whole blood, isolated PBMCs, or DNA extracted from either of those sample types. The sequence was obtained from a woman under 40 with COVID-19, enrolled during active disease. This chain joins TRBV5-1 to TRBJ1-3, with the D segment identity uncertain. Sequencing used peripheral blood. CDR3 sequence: CASSLAPLLYSGNTIYF. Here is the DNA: TGCGCCAGCAGCTTGGCTCCCCTACTTTACTCTGGAAACACCATATATTTT.